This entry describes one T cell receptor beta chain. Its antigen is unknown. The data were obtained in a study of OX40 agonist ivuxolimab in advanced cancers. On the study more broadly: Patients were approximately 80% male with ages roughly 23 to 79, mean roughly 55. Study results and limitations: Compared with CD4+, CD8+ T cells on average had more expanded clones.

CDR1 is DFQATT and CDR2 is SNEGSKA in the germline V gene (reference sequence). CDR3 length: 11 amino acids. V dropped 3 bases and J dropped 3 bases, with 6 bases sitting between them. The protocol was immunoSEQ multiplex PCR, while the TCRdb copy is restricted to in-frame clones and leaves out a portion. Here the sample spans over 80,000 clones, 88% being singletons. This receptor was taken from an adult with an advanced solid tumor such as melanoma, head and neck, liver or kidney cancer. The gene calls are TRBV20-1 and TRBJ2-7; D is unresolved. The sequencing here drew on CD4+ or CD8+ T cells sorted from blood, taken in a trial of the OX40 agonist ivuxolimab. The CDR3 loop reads CSASTNYEQYV. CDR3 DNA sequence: TGCAGTGCTAGTACAAACTACGAGCAGTACGTC.